The sample holds many counts of the clone carrying this TCR beta chain. The antigen is undetermined. The CDR3 goes on 3 residues after the read ends, and that part is filled in from the germline J gene. The entry originates in a study of T cell clonality in common variable immunodeficiency. Study-level points and caveats: CVID subjects shared fewer TCRbeta clones than healthy controls did. Repertoire-complication correlations in CVID were limited by patient heterogeneity.

This table comes from immunoSEQ multiplex PCR, and its TCRdb copy is limited to in-frame clones, with some not included. The sample is made up of about 40,000 clones, none counted only once. In germline, CDR1 is SQVTM, CDR2 ANQGSEA. J lost 2 bases, V lost 6 bases, and 10 bases had no gene match. This CDR3 spans 16 amino acids. This receptor was obtained from a person aged 18 to 75 in good health. Sequencing was done on a sample of peripheral blood mononuclear cells. The chain couples TRBV29-1 to TRBJ2-6; 7 bases are a match to TRBD1. The CDR3 reads CSVGTGTVTGANVLTF. Incomplete CDR3 DNA: TGCAGCGTCGGTACCGGGACAGTTACTGGGGCCAACGTC.